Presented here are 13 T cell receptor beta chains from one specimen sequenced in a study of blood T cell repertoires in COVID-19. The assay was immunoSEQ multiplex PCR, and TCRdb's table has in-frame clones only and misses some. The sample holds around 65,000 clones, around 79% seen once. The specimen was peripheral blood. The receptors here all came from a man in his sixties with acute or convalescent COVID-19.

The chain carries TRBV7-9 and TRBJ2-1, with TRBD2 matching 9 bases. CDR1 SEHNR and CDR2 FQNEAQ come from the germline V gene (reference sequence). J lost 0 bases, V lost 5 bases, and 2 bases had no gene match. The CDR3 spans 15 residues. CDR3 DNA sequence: TGTGCCAGCAGCGGTAGCGGGAGCTCCTACAATGAGCAGTTCTTC. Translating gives CASSGSGSSYNEQFF. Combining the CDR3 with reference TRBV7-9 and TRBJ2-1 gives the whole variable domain DTGVSQNPRHKITKRGQNVTFRCDPISEHNRLYWYRQTLGQGPEFLTYFQNEAQLEKSRLLSDRFSAERPKGSFSTLEIQRTEQGDSAMYLCASSGSGSSYNEQFFGPGTRLTVL.

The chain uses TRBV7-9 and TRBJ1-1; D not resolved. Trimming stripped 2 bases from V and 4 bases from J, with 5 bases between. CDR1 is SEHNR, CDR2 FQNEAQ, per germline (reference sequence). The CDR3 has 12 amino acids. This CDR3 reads CASSLLGTEAFF. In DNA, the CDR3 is TGTGCCAGCAGCTTACTCGGCACTGAAGCTTTCTTT. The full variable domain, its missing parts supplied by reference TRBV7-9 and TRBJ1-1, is DTGVSQNPRHKITKRGQNVTFRCDPISEHNRLYWYRQTLGQGPEFLTYFQNEAQLEKSRLLSDRFSAERPKGSFSTLEIQRTEQGDSAMYLCASSLLGTEAFFGQGTRLTVV.

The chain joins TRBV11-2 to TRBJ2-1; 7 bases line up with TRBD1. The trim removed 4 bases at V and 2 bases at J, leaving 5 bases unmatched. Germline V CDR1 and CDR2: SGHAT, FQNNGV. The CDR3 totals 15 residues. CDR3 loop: CASSSRQGPYNEQFF. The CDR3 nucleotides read TGTGCCAGCAGCTCCCGACAGGGCCCCTACAATGAGCAGTTCTTC. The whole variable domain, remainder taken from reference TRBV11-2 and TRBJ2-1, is EAGVAQSPRYKIIEKRQSVAFWCNPISGHATLYWYQQILGQGPKLLIQFQNNGVVDDSQLPKDRFSAERLKGVDSTLKIQPAKLEDSAVYLCASSSRQGPYNEQFFGPGTRLTVL.

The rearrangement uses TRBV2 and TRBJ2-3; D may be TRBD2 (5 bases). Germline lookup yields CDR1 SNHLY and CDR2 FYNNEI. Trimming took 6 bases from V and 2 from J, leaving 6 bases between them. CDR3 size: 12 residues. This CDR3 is CASRTNTDTQYF. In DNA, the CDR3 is TGTGCCAGCAGGACTAACACAGATACGCAGTATTTT.

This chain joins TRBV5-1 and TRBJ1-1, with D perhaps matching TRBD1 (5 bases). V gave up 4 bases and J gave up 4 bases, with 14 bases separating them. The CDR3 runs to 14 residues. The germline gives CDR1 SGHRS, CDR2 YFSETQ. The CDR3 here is CASSVRVGSTEAFF. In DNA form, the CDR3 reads TGCGCCAGCAGCGTCAGGGTCGGGTCCACTGAAGCTTTCTTT.

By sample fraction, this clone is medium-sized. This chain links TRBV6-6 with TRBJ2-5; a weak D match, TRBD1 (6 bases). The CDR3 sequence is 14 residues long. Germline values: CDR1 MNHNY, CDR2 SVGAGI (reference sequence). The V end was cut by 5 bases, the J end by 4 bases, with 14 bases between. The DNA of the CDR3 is TGTGCCAGCAGTCCCCAGACAGGAATAGAGACCCAGTACTTC. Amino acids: CASSPQTGIETQYF.

The CDR3 coding sequence is TGTGCCACCCCGGGACAGGGCATCTACAATGAGCAGTTCTTC. This translates into CATPGQGIYNEQFF. The chain is built from TRBV7-9 and TRBJ2-1; TRBD1 agrees at 9 bases. This CDR3 has 14 residues. The V gene end was trimmed by 10 bases and the J gene end by 3 bases; junction bases not matched to a gene: 7. In germline, CDR1 is SEHNR, CDR2 FQNEAQ (reference sequence). Supplemented by reference TRBV7-9 and TRBJ2-1, the full variable domain reads DTGVSQNPRHKITKRGQNVTFRCDPISEHNRLYWYRQTLGQGPEFLTYFQNEAQLEKSRLLSDRFSAERPKGSFSTLEIQRTEQGDSAMYLCATPGQGIYNEQFFGPGTRLTVL.

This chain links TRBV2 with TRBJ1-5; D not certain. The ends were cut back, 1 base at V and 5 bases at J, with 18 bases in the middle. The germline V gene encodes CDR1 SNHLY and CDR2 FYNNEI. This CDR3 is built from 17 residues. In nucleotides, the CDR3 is TGTGCCAGCAGTGAAGATGCGACACTCTCCGGCTATCAGCCCCAGCATTTT. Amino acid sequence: CASSEDATLSGYQPQHF.

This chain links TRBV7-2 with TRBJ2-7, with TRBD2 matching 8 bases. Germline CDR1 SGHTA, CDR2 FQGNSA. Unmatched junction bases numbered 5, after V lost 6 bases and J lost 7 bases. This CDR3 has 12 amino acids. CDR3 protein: CASSSGMGEQYF. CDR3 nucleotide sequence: TGTGCCAGCAGTAGCGGGATGGGGGAGCAGTACTTC.

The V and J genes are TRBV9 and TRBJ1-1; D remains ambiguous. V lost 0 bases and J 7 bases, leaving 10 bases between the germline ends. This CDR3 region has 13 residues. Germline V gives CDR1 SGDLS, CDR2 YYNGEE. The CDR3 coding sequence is TGTGCCAGCAGCGTAGCGGGATATGGTGAAGCTTTCTTT. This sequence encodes CASSVAGYGEAFF.

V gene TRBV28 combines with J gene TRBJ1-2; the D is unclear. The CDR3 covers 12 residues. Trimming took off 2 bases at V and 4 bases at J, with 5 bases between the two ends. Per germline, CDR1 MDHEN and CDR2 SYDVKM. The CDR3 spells CASSLVSYGYTF. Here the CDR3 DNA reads TGTGCCAGCAGTTTAGTCTCCTATGGCTACACCTTC.

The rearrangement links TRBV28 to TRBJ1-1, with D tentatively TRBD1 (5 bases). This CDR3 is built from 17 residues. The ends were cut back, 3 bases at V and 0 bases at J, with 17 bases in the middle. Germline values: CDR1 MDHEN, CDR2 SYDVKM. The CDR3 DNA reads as TGTGCCAGCAGTTTTTTTGTGGGACGGACTATGAACACTGAAGCTTTCTTT. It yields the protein CASSFFVGRTMNTEAFF.

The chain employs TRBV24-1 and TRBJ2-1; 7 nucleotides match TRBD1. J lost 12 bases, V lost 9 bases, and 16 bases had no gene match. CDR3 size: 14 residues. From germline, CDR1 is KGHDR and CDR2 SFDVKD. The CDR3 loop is CATQADRARAGQFF. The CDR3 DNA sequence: TGTGCCACCCAAGCTGACAGGGCTCGTGCAGGGCAGTTCTTC.